The 14 T cell receptor beta chains below come from one sample, sequenced in a study of blood T cell repertoires in COVID-19. The assay was immunoSEQ multiplex PCR, and TCRdb's table has in-frame clones only and misses some. This sample carries 200,000 to 250,000 clones, over 75% of them seen once, and the ten largest clones take approximately 9.6%. Material for sequencing was PBMCs or T cells enriched from blood (not recorded which). Receptors were obtained from a woman between 50 and 59 years old with acute COVID-19.

The chain carries TRBV7-2 and TRBJ1-2; D possibly corresponds to TRBD1 (5 bases). V dropped 5 bases and J dropped 0 bases, with 13 bases sitting between them. The CDR3 has 15 amino acids. The germline V gene has CDR1 SGHTA and CDR2 FQGNSA. The DNA for the CDR3 is TGTGCCAGCAGCCTTGGCAGGGCCACTAACTATGGCTACACCTTC. This translates into CASSLGRATNYGYTF.

The chain uses TRBV18 and TRBJ1-4; 8 bases agree with TRBD1. V shed 4 bases, J shed 7 bases, and the junction held 5 bases outside the gene matches. The CDR3 has 14 amino acids. Germline V CDR1 and CDR2: KGHSH, LQKENI. CDR3 amino acids: CASSLDRVAEKLFF. CDR3 nucleotides: TGTGCCAGCTCACTGGACAGGGTAGCTGAAAAACTGTTTTTT. Combining the CDR3 with reference TRBV18 and TRBJ1-4 gives the whole variable domain NAGVMQNPRHLVRRRGQEARLRCSPMKGHSHVYWYRQLPEEGLKFMVYLQKENIIDESGMPKERFSAEFPKEGPSILRIQQVVRGDSAAYFCASSLDRVAEKLFFGSGTQLSVL.

The chain uses TRBV6-2 or TRBV6-3 and TRBJ1-1; no clear D. CDR1 and CDR2 from the germline V gene are MNHEY and SVGEGT. V lost 1 base and J 1 base, leaving 13 bases between the germline ends. The CDR3 spans 16 residues. This CDR3 is CASSYFSAGRNTEAFF. The CDR3 nucleotides read TGTGCCAGCAGTTACTTCTCGGCAGGCAGGAACACTGAAGCTTTCTTT.

CDR3 amino acids: CASTGRDRLYSNQPQHF. DNA for the CDR3: TGTGCCAGCACCGGTCGGGACAGACTTTATAGCAATCAGCCCCAGCATTTT. The V gene is TRBV2, the J gene TRBJ1-5; 7 bases map to TRBD1. Germline CDR1 and CDR2: SNHLY and FYNNEI. This CDR3 has 17 residues. After removal of 7 bases from V and 0 bases from J, the junction contained 12 bases not matched to a gene.

This chain's CDR3 is CASSAAIGGLSGNTIYF. DNA for the CDR3: TGTGCCAGCAGTGCGGCTATTGGGGGACTATCTGGAAACACCATATATTTT. The V gene is TRBV6-1, the J gene TRBJ1-3; the D gene is possibly TRBD1 (5 bases). Germline V gene data show CDR1 as MNHNS and CDR2 as SASEGT. CDR3 length: 17 residues. V was clipped by 4 bases and J by 1 base, with 17 bases between them.

This clone occurred a few times. This rearrangement joins TRBV19 to TRBJ2-7, with D possibly being TRBD2 (6 bases). Germline V lookup: CDR1 LNHDA, CDR2 SQIVND (reference sequence). V was trimmed by 11 bases and J by 2 bases, leaving 13 bases between them. CDR3 length equals 12 residues. CDR3 amino acids: CAVGTHAYEQYF. DNA for the CDR3: TGTGCCGTGGGGACTCACGCCTACGAGCAGTACTTC.

The rearrangement joins TRBV5-4 to TRBJ2-1; TRBD2 agrees at 8 bases. V lost 7 bases and J lost 0; bases outside the gene matches: 6. This CDR3 region has 15 residues. From germline, CDR1 is SGHNT and CDR2 YYREEE (reference sequence). The CDR3 region is CASGPGGRSYNEQFF. The CDR3 nucleotides read TGTGCCAGCGGGCCGGGGGGGCGCTCCTACAATGAGCAGTTCTTC.

The chain couples TRBV7-9 to TRBJ1-6; D remains unclear. V was trimmed by 3 bases and J by 4 bases, leaving 10 bases between them. CDR1 and CDR2 from the germline V gene are SEHNR and FQNEAQ (reference sequence). This CDR3 contains 15 residues. CDR3 region: CASSFSEQYNSPLHF. Here the CDR3 DNA reads TGTGCCAGCAGCTTTTCGGAACAGTATAATTCACCCCTCCACTTT.

The genes are TRBV27 and TRBJ1-2, with 10 bases aligning to TRBD1. CDR1 is MNHEY and CDR2 is SMNVEV in the germline V gene (reference sequence). J gave up 4 bases and V 4 bases, and 9 bases lay outside the gene matches. The CDR3 totals 16 residues. The CDR3 DNA reads as TGTGCCAGCAGTTCCTTTCGACAGGGGGCTGGCTATGGCTACACCTTC. Protein sequence: CASSSFRQGAGYGYTF.

The chain is built from TRBV5-8 and TRBJ1-6, with TRBD1 matching 8 bases. Germline trimming cut 4 bases from V and 7 bases from J; bases unmatched to any gene: 4. Germline loops: CDR1 SGHTS, CDR2 YDEGEE. The CDR3 loop spans 14 amino acids. The CDR3: CASSLQGGNSPLHF. The CDR3 bases are TGTGCCAGCAGCCTACAGGGGGGGAATTCACCCCTCCACTTT.

This chain links TRBV3-1 (or the pseudogene TRBV3-2) with TRBJ1-2; D possibly corresponds to TRBD1 (6 bases). Germline V gene sequence: CDR1 LGHDT, CDR2 YNNKEL (reference sequence). This CDR3 is 16 amino acids long. The V and J ends lost 0 bases and 2 bases respectively, with 13 bases between them. The CDR3 DNA is TGTGCCAGCAGCCAAGAGGGGAGAGGGGGAAACTATGGCTACACCTTC. Translating gives CASSQEGRGGNYGYTF.

CDR3 region: CASEGQGARNTEAFF. CDR3 nucleotide sequence: TGTGCCAGTGAGGGGCAGGGGGCGCGGAACACTGAAGCTTTCTTT. The chain has TRBV13 and TRBJ1-1; 8 bases are shared with TRBD1. The CDR3 length is 15 residues. With V trimmed by 9 bases and J by 1 base, 10 bases remained unmatched. Germline V gene sequence: CDR1 PRHDT, CDR2 FYEKMQ (reference sequence).

The chain employs TRBV30 and TRBJ1-1, with D unresolved. CDR1 GTSNPN and CDR2 SVGIG come from the germline V gene (reference sequence). Trimming took 6 bases from V and 11 from J, leaving 13 bases between them. This CDR3 contains 10 residues. The CDR3 DNA reads as TGTGCCTGTTTTAGAGGCGTTGCTTTCTTT. Protein: CACFRGVAFF.

This clone was counted a single time. This chain uses TRBV19 with TRBJ2-3; a weak D match, TRBD2 (7 bases). This CDR3 comprises 13 residues. V was clipped by 8 bases and J by 3 bases, with 12 bases between them. Germline V CDR1 and CDR2: LNHDA, SQIVND (reference sequence). The CDR3 DNA is TGTGCCAGTGGACTAGGGGGGACAGATACGCAGTATTTT. Amino acid sequence: CASGLGGTDTQYF.